The rows below give T cell receptor beta chains drawn from one sample of a study of breast tumors, draining lymph nodes, adjacent tissues. TCRdb re-analysed the multiplex PCR reads in MiXCR, keeping a single row per CDR3 protein. The profile covers more than 250,000 distinct CDR3 sequences, with around 30% appearing a single time and 0.85% to 1.3% taken by the ten largest. Sequenced: axillary lymph node tissue. The receptors derive from a female donor with breast cancer. Some clones in this sample may be carry-over from other donors' samples. CDR3s include the opening cysteine and the closing phenylalanine or tryptophan. A D gene is named only where the DNA matches it firmly. A clone size is listed for some rows: how often the clone was seen (once, few, many), or a class if it is expanded.

>TRBV29-1|many|TRBJ2-5|NA
TGCAGCGTTGAACCTAGTCGAGAGACCCAGTACTTC
CSVEPSRETQYF
>TRBV5-1|many|TRBJ2-7|TRBD1
TGCGCCAGCAGCCTAAACCCCCCGGGACAGGGGATACACGAGCAGTACTTC
CASSLNPPGQGIHEQYF
>TRBV7-8|NA|TRBJ1-2|NA
TGTGCCAGCAGCACTTTGACTGGGGTAGGCTACACCTTC
CASSTLTGVGYTF
>TRBV6-1|few|TRBJ2-2|TRBD1
TGTGCCAGCAGTCAAGCTCTGGGACAGGCCACCGGGGAGCTGTTTTTT
CASSQALGQATGELFF
>TRBV12-3/TRBV12-4|many|TRBJ2-7|NA
TGTGCCAGCAGCCCCCAGTCCTACGGGGACGAGCAGTACTTC
CASSPQSYGDEQYF
>TRBV2|few|TRBJ2-1|NA
TGTGCCAGCTCACCACCGCGGAGCTCCTACAATGAGCAGTTCTTC
CASSPPRSSYNEQFF
>TRBV3-1|NA|TRBJ2-1|TRBD2
TGTGCCAGCAGCCGACCGCTAGCGGGAGGGCCCTTTGAGCAGTTCTTC
CASSRPLAGGPFEQFF
>TRBV3-1|NA|TRBJ2-1|NA
TGTGCCAGCAGCCAAGGACAGGTTTACAATGAGCAGTTCTTC
CASSQGQVYNEQFF
>TRBV27|NA|TRBJ2-3|TRBD2
TGTGCCAGCAGTTTACCGGGGGGAGATACGCAGTATTTT
CASSLPGGDTQYF
>TRBV20-1|NA|TRBJ2-1|NA
TGCAGAGCTAACGTGGGGGCCTTAAACACTGAGCAGTTCTTC
CRANVGALNTEQFF
>TRBV7-9|many|TRBJ1-3|NA
TGTGCCAGCAGCTTTGGAAAAGTACCTGGAAACACCATATATTTT
CASSFGKVPGNTIYF
>TRBV2|many|TRBJ2-7|NA
TGTGCCAGCAGATTTAACGAGCAGTACTTC
CASRFNEQYF
>TRBV29-1|NA|TRBJ2-1|NA
TGCAGCTTGGTGTTGGATGAGCAGTTCTTC
CSLVLDEQFF
>TRBV7-7|many|TRBJ2-1|TRBD1
TGTGCTAGCAGCGAAACCGGGACAGGGCCGAGCGAGCAGTTCTTC
CASSETGTGPSEQFF
>TRBV20-1|many|TRBJ1-4|TRBD1
TGCAGTGCTAGGGCCTCTGGACAGGGGGATGAAAAACTGTTTTTT
CSARASGQGDEKLFF
>TRBV10-3|NA|TRBJ1-3|TRBD1
TGTGCCATCAGTGAGTCGGGACAGGGGAACACCATATATTTT
CAISESGQGNTIYF
>TRBV9|many|TRBJ2-1|NA
TGTGCCAGCAGCGTAGGGGGTAGCGCTGAGCAGTTCTTC
CASSVGGSAEQFF
>TRBV19|many|TRBJ1-5|TRBD1
TGTGCCAGTAGTATAGTGTCAGGACAGGGCCTGTATAGCAATCAGCCCCAGCATTTT
CASSIVSGQGLYSNQPQHF
>TRBV10-2|many|TRBJ1-3|NA
TGCGCCAGCTGCCAGGTTACAACGGGGGGAAACACCATATATTTT
CASCQVTTGGNTIYF
>TRBV7-3|few|TRBJ2-5|TRBD2
TGTGCTACAGGACTAGCTCAAGAGACCCAGTACTTC
CATGLAQETQYF
>TRBV20-1|NA|TRBJ2-1|TRBD2
TGCAGTGCCCTAAGGCAAGGGCTAGCGGGACAAAACAATGAGCAGTTCTTC
CSALRQGLAGQNNEQFF
>TRBV9|many|TRBJ2-7|TRBD1
TGTGCCAGCAGCTCCCCGGGACAGGGGGCCTCCTACGAGCAGTACTTC
CASSSPGQGASYEQYF
>TRBV5-6|NA|TRBJ2-3|TRBD2
TGTGCCAGCAGCTTGGCTGGACTAGAGGCAGATACGCAGTATTTT
CASSLAGLEADTQYF
>TRBV7-7|NA|TRBJ2-1|TRBD2
TGTGCTAGCCGGACTAGCGGTTATGAGCAGTTCTTC
CASRTSGYEQFF
>TRBV20-1|many|TRBJ2-1|NA
TGCAGTGCTCAACAGGCGTATGAGCAGTTCTTC
CSAQQAYEQFF
>TRBV4-1|many|TRBJ1-4|NA
TGCGCCAGCAGCCTCAGTGCAACTAATGAAAAACTGTTTTTT
CASSLSATNEKLFF
>TRBV7-3|NA|TRBJ1-1|NA
TGTGCCAGCAGCTTGTGGGGTGAGGGCACTGAAGCTTTCTTT
CASSLWGEGTEAFF
>TRBV20-1|many|TRBJ2-7|NA
TGCAGTGCTAGAGGGCCCGAAATCTGGCAGCAGTACTTC
CSARGPEIWQQYF
>TRBV19|many|TRBJ2-3|TRBD2
TGTGCCAGTAGGAGAGGGACTAGTGGCGATACGCAGTATTTT
CASRRGTSGDTQYF
>TRBV4-3|many|TRBJ2-3|TRBD2
TGCGCCAGCAGCCAAGAGTCGAGCGGGAGTGATACGCAGTATTTT
CASSQESSGSDTQYF
>TRBV19|many|TRBJ2-7|NA
TGTGCCAGTAGTAGACGGGGAAGCTCCTACGAGCAGTACTTC
CASSRRGSSYEQYF
>TRBV5-1|many|TRBJ2-7|TRBD2
TGCGCCAGCAGGACTAGCGGGGGCTACGAGCAGTACTTC
CASRTSGGYEQYF
>TRBV4-1|many|TRBJ2-7|TRBD2
TGCGCCAGCAGCCAAGGCCTAGCGGGAGCCTACGAGCAGTACTTC
CASSQGLAGAYEQYF
>TRBV7-2|many|TRBJ2-3|NA
TGTGCCAGCAGCTTACCGGGCCAGGATACGCAGTATTTT
CASSLPGQDTQYF
>TRBV4-2|NA|TRBJ1-5|NA
TGTGCCAGCAGCACCCAGCTCGGGTTAGGCAATCAGCCCCAGCATTTT
CASSTQLGLGNQPQHF
>TRBV7-3|many|TRBJ2-7|NA
TGTGCCAGCAGCTTGAACCCAGGGGAGCAGTACTTC
CASSLNPGEQYF
>TRBV6-5|NA|TRBJ2-5|TRBD2
TGTGCCAGCAGAGGCGGACTAGCGGGAGGGCGAGAGACCCAGTACTTC
CASRGGLAGGRETQYF
>TRBV2|NA|TRBJ2-1|TRBD1
TGTGCCAGCAGGGGGACAGGGGGCTTAAATGAGCAGTTCTTC
CASRGTGGLNEQFF
>TRBV10-3|NA|TRBJ2-5|TRBD1
TGTGCCAGCAGAGGGACAGATAATAGCAATCAGCCCCAGTACTTC
CASRGTDNSNQPQYF
>TRBV20-1|NA|TRBJ1-1|NA
TGCAGTGCTGAGAAAGGGGTGGTCACTGAAGCTTTCTTT
CSAEKGVVTEAFF
>TRBV24-1|many|TRBJ1-1|TRBD1
TGTGCCACCACCCTGGCCAGGGGGCGGAACACTGAAGCTTTCTTT
CATTLARGRNTEAFF
>TRBV6-5|NA|TRBJ2-1|NA
TGTGCCAGCAGTTACTCAGGGGGAGCCACGTTGGGGTACAATGAGCAGTCCTTC
CASSYSGGATLGYNEQSF
>TRBV4-1|few|TRBJ2-7|NA
TGCGCCAGCAGCCAAGCGACGATGGGCAGTTACCCGTTAACTTACGAGCAGTACTTC
CASSQATMGSYPLTYEQYF
>TRBV11-2|many|TRBJ1-2|NA
TGTGCCAGCAGCCCCGGTTCGAACTATGGCTACACCTTC
CASSPGSNYGYTF
>TRBV7-2|NA|TRBJ2-3|NA
TGTGCCAGCAGCTTAGGGCCTGGAAACACAGATACGCAGTATTTT
CASSLGPGNTDTQYF
>TRBV7-9|many|TRBJ2-7|TRBD2
TGTGCCAGCAGCTTAAGACTAGCGGGAGTGGTGGGCGAGCAGTACTTC
CASSLRLAGVVGEQYF
>TRBV30|many|TRBJ1-5|NA
TGTGCCTGGAGTTCTTCCTCTGGTCAGCCCCAGCATTTT
CAWSSSSGQPQHF
>TRBV20-1|many|TRBJ2-5|NA
TGCAGTGCTGGCCCCTCTTCCGAAGAGACCCAGTACTTC
CSAGPSSEETQYF